The 11 T cell receptor beta chains below come from one sample, sequenced in a study of human T cells and chemical hapten exposure. Time point indicated: patch test 1, 2 weeks after DPC sensitization. Treatment indicated: therapeutic diphenylcyclopropenone sensitization with weekly scalp DPC. TCRdb recomputed calls from the RACE reads with MiXCR, one row per CDR3 protein. There are some 170,000 distinct CDR3 sequences in the sample; around 20% occur only once, and under 7% lies in the top ten. The sequencing used whole blood, collected in connection with sensitization to the hapten diphenylcyclopropenone (DPC). Receptors were obtained from a woman aged 50 to 60 with alopecia areata. Some clones in this sample may be carry-over from other donors' samples.

The chain joins TRBV29-1 to TRBJ2-4, with 7 bases matching TRBD2. This CDR3 is 20 amino acids long. V shed 8 bases, J shed 0 bases, and the junction held 25 bases outside the gene matches. Germline CDR1 and CDR2: SQVTM and ANQGSEA. This CDR3 is CSPPRSSKKGRGLAKNIQYF. The DNA of the CDR3 is TGCAGCCCACCCAGATCTAGCAAGAAAGGGAGGGGTTTAGCCAAAAACATTCAGTACTTC.

The chain carries TRBV5-1 and TRBJ1-5, with TRBD1 matching over 8 bases. The CDR3 totals 16 residues. Losses at the gene ends were 3 bases for V and 0 bases for J; bases not matched to a gene: 5. Germline V gene lookup returns CDR1 SGHRS and CDR2 YFSETQ. CDR3 coding DNA: TGCGCCAGCAGCTGGGGGACAGGAAATAGCAATCAGCCCCAGCATTTT. Residues: CASSWGTGNSNQPQHF.

V usage is TRBV29-1 and J usage is TRBJ1-2; weak D call: TRBD1 (6 bases). V was cut by 4 bases and J by 8 bases, with 14 bases left in between. Germline-derived CDR1 and CDR2 are SQVTM and ANQGSEA. There are 12 residues in the CDR3. The CDR3 here is CSVARGAGGYTF. The CDR3 nucleotides read TGCAGCGTTGCGCGGGGGGCCGGAGGCTACACCTTC.

The rearrangement joins TRBV6-6 to TRBJ1-1; no clear D. The CDR3 has 14 amino acids. V lost 6 bases to trimming and J lost 1 base, with 12 bases between them. The germline V gene encodes CDR1 MNHNY and CDR2 SVGAGI (reference sequence). CDR3 in amino acids: CASRYAVRNTEAFF. DNA of the CDR3: TGTGCCAGCAGGTACGCCGTTAGGAACACTGAAGCTTTCTTT.

This clonotype was found a few times. V usage is TRBV30 and J usage is TRBJ2-1; 9 nucleotides agree with TRBD2. CDR1 and CDR2 from the germline V gene are GTSNPN and SVGIG (reference sequence). The CDR3 is 14 amino acids. V shed 1 base, J shed 7 bases, and the junction held 5 bases outside the gene matches. The DNA for the CDR3 is TGTGCCTGGAGTGAGGCGGGAGGGTTAAATGAGCAGTTCTTC. This encodes CAWSEAGGLNEQFF.

This rearrangement joins TRBV12-3 or TRBV12-4 to TRBJ2-2; maybe TRBD1 (6 bases). The CDR3 length is 16 residues. V lost 2 bases to trimming and J lost 5 bases, with 15 bases between them. The CDR3: CASSLPGARWTGELFF. DNA of the CDR3: TGTGCCAGCAGTTTACCAGGGGCGAGGTGGACCGGGGAGCTGTTTTTT.

This clonotype was recorded a few times. The chain is built from TRBV29-1 and TRBJ2-2; D gene unclear. Per the germline V gene, CDR1 is SQVTM and CDR2 is ANQGSEA. CDR3 length: 14 amino acids. V dropped 7 bases and J dropped 1 base, with 13 bases sitting between them. CDR3 sequence: CSASLRWNTGELFF. In DNA, the CDR3 is TGCAGCGCATCTTTGCGGTGGAACACCGGGGAGCTGTTTTTT.

The chain recombines TRBV5-1 with TRBJ2-2; 8 bases line up with TRBD2. CDR1 and CDR2 from the germline V gene are SGHRS and YFSETQ. The junction had 5 bases not matched to a gene; V was cut back by 2 bases and J by 5 bases. The CDR3 runs to 15 residues. CDR3 DNA sequence: TGCGCCAGCAGCTTCGACGGGAGGGGGACCGGGGAGCTGTTTTTT. Its protein is CASSFDGRGTGELFF.

The V and J genes are TRBV3-1 and TRBJ2-2; 8 nucleotides match TRBD2. J lost 5 bases, V lost 1 base, and 9 bases had no gene match. The germline V gene encodes CDR1 LGHDT and CDR2 YNNKEL (reference sequence). CDR3 length: 17 residues. CDR3 sequence reads: CASSQVFSGKETGELFF. As DNA, the CDR3 is TGTGCCAGCAGCCAAGTTTTTAGCGGGAAAGAGACCGGGGAGCTGTTTTTT.

This clonotype was seen only a few times. CDR3 protein: CASSQDGRAGLLFF. The CDR3 DNA reads TGTGCCAGCAGCCAAGACGGGAGAGCGGGGCTTCTGTTCTTC. The rearrangement joins TRBV4-2 to TRBJ2-1; 7 bases are shared with TRBD2. This CDR3 is built from 14 residues. J gave up 15 bases and V 0 bases, and 11 bases lay outside the gene matches. CDR1 is LGHNA and CDR2 is YNFKEQ in the germline V gene.

The chain uses TRBV29-1 and TRBJ1-2; possible D gene TRBD1, 5 bases. The CDR3 length is 12 residues. Germline V gene data show CDR1 as SQVTM and CDR2 as ANQGSEA. Trimming shortened V by 3 bases and J by 8 bases, and 13 bases separated the two germline ends. Here the CDR3 reads CSVDLGPRGYTF. The CDR3 DNA sequence: TGCAGCGTTGATTTGGGGCCACGGGGCTACACCTTC. The variable domain in full, completed from reference TRBV29-1 and TRBJ1-2, reads SAVISQKPSRDICQRGTSLTIQCQVDSQVTMMFWYRQQPGQSLTLIATANQGSEATYESGFVIDKFPISRPNLTFSTLTVSNMSPEDSSIYLCSVDLGPRGYTFGSGTRLTVV.